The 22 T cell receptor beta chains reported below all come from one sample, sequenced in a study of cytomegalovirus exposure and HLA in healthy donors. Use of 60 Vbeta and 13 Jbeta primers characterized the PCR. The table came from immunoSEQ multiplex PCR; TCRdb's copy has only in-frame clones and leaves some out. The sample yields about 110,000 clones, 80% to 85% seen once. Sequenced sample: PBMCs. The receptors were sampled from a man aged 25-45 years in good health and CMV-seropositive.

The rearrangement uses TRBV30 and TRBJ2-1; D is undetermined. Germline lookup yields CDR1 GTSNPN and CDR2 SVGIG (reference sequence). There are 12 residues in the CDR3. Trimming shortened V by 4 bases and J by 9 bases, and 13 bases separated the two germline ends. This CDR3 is CAWMVKPGEQFF. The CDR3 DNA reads TGTGCCTGGATGGTCAAGCCGGGTGAGCAGTTCTTC.

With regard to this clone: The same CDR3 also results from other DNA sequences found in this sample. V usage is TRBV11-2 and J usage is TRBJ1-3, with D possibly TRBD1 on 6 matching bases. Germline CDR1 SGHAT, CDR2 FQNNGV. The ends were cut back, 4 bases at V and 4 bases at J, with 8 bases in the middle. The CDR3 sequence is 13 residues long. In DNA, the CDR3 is TGTGCCAGCAGCTCAGACAGGGGAAACACCATATATTTT. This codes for CASSSDRGNTIYF.

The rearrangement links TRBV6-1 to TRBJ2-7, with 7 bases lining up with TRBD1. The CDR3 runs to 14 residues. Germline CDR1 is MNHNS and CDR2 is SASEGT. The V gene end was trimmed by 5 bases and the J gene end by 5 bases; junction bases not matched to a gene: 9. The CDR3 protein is CASSPDRVSNEQYF. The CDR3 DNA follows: TGTGCCAGCAGTCCTGACAGGGTTAGTAACGAGCAGTACTTC.

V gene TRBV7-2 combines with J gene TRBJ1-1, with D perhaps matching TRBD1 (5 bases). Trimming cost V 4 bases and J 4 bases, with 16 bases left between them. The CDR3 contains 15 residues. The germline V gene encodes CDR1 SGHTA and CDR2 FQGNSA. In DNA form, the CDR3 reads TGTGCCAGCAGCTGGGAAAGTAGGGGTAGCACTGAAGCTTTCTTT. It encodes CASSWESRGSTEAFF.

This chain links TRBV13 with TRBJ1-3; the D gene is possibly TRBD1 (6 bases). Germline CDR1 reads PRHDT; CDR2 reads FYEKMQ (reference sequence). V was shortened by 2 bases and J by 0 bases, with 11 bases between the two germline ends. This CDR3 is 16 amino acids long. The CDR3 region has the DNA TGTGCCAGCAGCTTACTAGGGGGTAACTCTGGAAACACCATATATTTT. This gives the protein CASSLLGGNSGNTIYF.

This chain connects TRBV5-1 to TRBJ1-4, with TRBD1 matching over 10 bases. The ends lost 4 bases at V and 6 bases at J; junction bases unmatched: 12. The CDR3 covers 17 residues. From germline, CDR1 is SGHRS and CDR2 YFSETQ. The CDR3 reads CASSPTTGTGVDEKLFF. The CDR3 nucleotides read TGCGCCAGCAGCCCGACTACCGGGACAGGGGTCGATGAAAAACTGTTTTTT.

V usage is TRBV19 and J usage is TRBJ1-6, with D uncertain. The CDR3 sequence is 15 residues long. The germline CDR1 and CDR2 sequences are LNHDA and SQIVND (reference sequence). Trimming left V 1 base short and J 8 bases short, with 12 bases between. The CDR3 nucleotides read TGTGCCAGTAGTATAGGAGTCTCCACCTATTCACCCCTCCACTTT. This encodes CASSIGVSTYSPLHF.

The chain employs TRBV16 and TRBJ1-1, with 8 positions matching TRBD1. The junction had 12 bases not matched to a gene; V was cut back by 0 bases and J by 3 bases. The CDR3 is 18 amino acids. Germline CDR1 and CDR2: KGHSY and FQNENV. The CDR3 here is CASSQSRQGAPRHTEAFF. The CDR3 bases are TGTGCCAGCAGCCAATCAAGGCAGGGGGCTCCGAGGCACACTGAAGCTTTCTTT.

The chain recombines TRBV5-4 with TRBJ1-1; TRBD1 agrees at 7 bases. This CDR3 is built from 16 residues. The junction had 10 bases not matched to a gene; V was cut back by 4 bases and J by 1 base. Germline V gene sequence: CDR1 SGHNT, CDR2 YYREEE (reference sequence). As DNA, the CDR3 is TGTGCCAGCAGCGACGGACAGGTTCTTAAGAACACTGAAGCTTTCTTT. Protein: CASSDGQVLKNTEAFF.

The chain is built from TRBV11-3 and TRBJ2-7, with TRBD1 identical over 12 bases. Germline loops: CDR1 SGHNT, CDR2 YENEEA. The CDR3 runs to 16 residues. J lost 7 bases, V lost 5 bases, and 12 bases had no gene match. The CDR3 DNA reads TGTGCCAGCAGCCATAGCTGGGGACAGGGGGCCGGAGAGCAGTACTTC. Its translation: CASSHSWGQGAGEQYF. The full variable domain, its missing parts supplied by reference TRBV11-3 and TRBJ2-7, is EAGVVQSPRYKIIEKKQPVAFWCNPISGHNTLYWYLQNLGQGPELLIRYENEEAVDDSQLPKDRFSAERLKGVDSTLKIQPAELGDSAVYLCASSHSWGQGAGEQYFGPGTRLTVT.

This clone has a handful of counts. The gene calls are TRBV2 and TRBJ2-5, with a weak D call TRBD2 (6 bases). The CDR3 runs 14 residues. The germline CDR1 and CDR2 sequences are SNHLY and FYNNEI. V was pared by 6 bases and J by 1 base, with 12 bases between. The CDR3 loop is CASSGGPRQETQYF. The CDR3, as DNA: TGTGCCAGCAGCGGGGGACCGCGCCAAGAGACCCAGTACTTC.

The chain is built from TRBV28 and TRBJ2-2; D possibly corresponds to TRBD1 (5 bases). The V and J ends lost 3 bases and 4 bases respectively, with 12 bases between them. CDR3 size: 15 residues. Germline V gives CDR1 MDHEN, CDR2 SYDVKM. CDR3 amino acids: CASSFPGLGTGELFF. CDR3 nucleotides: TGTGCCAGCAGTTTCCCAGGGCTGGGCACCGGGGAGCTGTTTTTT.

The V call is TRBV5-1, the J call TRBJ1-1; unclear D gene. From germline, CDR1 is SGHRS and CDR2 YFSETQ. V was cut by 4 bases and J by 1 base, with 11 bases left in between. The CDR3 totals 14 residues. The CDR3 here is CASSRQVGNTEAFF. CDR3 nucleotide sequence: TGCGCCAGCAGCCGTCAGGTGGGGAACACTGAAGCTTTCTTT.

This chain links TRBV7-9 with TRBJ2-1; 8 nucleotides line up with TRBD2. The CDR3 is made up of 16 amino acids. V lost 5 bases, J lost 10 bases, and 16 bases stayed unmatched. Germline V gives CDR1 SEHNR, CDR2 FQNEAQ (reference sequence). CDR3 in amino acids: CASSARGGLVLSEQFF. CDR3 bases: TGTGCCAGCAGCGCCCGCGGGGGGCTGGTACTTAGCGAGCAGTTCTTC.

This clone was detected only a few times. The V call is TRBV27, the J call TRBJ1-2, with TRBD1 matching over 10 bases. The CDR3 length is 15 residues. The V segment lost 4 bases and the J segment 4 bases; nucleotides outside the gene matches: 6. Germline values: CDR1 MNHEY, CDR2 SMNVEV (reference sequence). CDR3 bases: TGTGCCAGCAGTTATGGACAGGGGGGGAGCTATGGCTACACCTTC. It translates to CASSYGQGGSYGYTF.

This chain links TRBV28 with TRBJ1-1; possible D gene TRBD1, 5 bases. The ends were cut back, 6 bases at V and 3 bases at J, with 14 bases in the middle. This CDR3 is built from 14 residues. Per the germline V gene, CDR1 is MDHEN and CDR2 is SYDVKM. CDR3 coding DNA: TGTGCCAGCAGCCTTCATATAGGGGACACTGAAGCTTTCTTT. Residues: CASSLHIGDTEAFF.

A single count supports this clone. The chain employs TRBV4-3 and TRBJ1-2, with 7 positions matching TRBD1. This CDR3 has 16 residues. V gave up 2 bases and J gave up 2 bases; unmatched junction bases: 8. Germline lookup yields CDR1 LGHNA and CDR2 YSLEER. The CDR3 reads CASSQHRDSRNYGYTF. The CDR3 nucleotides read TGCGCCAGCAGCCAACACCGGGACAGCCGAAACTATGGCTACACCTTC.

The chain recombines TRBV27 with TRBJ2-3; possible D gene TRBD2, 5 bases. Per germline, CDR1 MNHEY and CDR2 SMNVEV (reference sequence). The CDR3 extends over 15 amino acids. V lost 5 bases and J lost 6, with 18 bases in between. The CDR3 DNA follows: TGTGCCAGCAGTCCCCGTACTAGTCGATCGGATACGCAGTATTTT. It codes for CASSPRTSRSDTQYF.

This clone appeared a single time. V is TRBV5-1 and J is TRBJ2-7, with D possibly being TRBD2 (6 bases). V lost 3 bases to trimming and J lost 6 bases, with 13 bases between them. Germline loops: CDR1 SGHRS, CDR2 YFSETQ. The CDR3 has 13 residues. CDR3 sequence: CASSSPSAGEQYF. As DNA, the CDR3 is TGCGCCAGCAGCTCGCCTAGCGCAGGCGAGCAGTACTTC.

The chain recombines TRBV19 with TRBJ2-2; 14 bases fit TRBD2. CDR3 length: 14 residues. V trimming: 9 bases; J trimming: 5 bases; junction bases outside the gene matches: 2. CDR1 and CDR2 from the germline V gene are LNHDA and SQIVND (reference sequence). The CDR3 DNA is TGTGCCAGCGGACTAGCGGGGGGAACCGGGGAGCTGTTTTTT. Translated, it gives CASGLAGGTGELFF. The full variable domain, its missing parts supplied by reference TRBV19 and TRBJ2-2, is DGGITQSPKYLFRKEGQNVTLSCEQNLNHDAMYWYRQDPGQGLRLIYYSQIVNDFQKGDIAEGYSVSREKKESFPLTVTSAQKNPTAFYLCASGLAGGTGELFFGEGSRLTVL.

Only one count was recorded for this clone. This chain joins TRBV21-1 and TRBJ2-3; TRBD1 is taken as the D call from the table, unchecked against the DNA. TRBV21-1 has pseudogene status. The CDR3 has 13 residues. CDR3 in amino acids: CASSKAQTDTQYF. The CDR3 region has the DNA TGTGCCAGCAGCAAAGCCCAAACAGATACGCAGTATTTT.

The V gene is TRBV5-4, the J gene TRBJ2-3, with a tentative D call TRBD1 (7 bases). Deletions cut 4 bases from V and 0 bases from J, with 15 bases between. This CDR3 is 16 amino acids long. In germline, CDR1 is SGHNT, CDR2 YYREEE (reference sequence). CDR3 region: CASSPSRGASTDTQYF. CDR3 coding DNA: TGTGCCAGCAGCCCGAGCAGGGGGGCGAGCACAGATACGCAGTATTTT.